A single sample gave rise to the 12 T cell receptor beta chains below, sequenced in a study of cytomegalovirus exposure and HLA in healthy donors. A multiplex PCR was run with 60 Vbeta primers and 13 Jbeta primers. Data came from immunoSEQ multiplex PCR; TCRdb stores just in-frame clones and leaves some out. In the table there are more than 250,000 clones, 80% to 90% of which are singletons. Sequencing was performed on PBMCs. These receptors came from a young woman in good health and CMV-seronegative.

Comment on this clone: One end of the junction does not line up with germline, which may come from a read error. The rearrangement joins TRBV30 to TRBJ1-6; the D is unclear. In germline, CDR1 is GTSNPN, CDR2 SVGIG (reference sequence). CDR3 size: 12 residues. CDR3 DNA sequence: TGTGCCTGGAAATCCTATAATTCCCCCCTCCACTTT. Encoded protein: CAWKSYNSPLHF.

The count of this clone is one. The chain employs TRBV6-6 and TRBJ2-1; TRBD2 matches 10 bases. V lost 2 bases to trimming and J lost 6 bases; unmatched junction nucleotides: 1. The CDR3 contains 14 residues. Germline-derived CDR1 and CDR2 are MNHNY and SVGAGI (reference sequence). CDR3 amino acids: CASSYSGGANEQFF. The DNA for the CDR3 is TGTGCCAGCAGTTACAGCGGGGGGGCCAATGAGCAGTTCTTC.

V usage is TRBV5-1 and J usage is TRBJ2-5; tentative D call: TRBD2 (6 bases). Germline CDR1 is SGHRS and CDR2 is YFSETQ. The V gene lost 4 bases and the J gene lost 1 base, with 17 bases spanning the gap. CDR3 length: 16 amino acids. This CDR3 reads CASSVGAAGSQETQYF. The DNA of the CDR3 is TGCGCCAGCAGCGTAGGCGCTGCGGGGTCCCAAGAGACCCAGTACTTC.

The chain has TRBV19 and TRBJ2-5, with D tentatively TRBD2 (6 bases). The germline V and J ends were trimmed by 1 base and 2 bases, with 14 bases remaining between them. This CDR3 has 16 residues. Germline V gene sequence: CDR1 LNHDA, CDR2 SQIVND (reference sequence). In DNA, the CDR3 is TGTGCCAGTAGTATAGGTAGCGGACAAAGTCAAGAGACCCAGTACTTC. This translates into CASSIGSGQSQETQYF.

The chain couples TRBV15 to TRBJ2-5; tentative D call: TRBD2 (7 bases). This CDR3 is 13 amino acids long. From germline, CDR1 is LNHNV and CDR2 YYDKDF (reference sequence). The V end was cut by 8 bases, the J end by 3 bases, with 13 bases between. The CDR3 reads CATGRGLEETQYF. The CDR3 bases are TGTGCCACCGGGCGGGGGCTGGAAGAGACCCAGTACTTC.

The gene calls are TRBV19 and TRBJ2-7; D is unresolved. Trimming stripped 4 bases from V and 3 bases from J, with 10 bases between. Germline V CDR1 and CDR2: LNHDA, SQIVND (reference sequence). The CDR3 totals 13 residues. This chain's CDR3 is CASSRSADYEQYF. CDR3 DNA sequence: TGTGCCAGTAGTAGAAGCGCCGACTACGAGCAGTACTTC.

The gene calls are TRBV11-1 and TRBJ2-5; 10 nucleotides line up with TRBD2. The V gene end was trimmed by 5 bases and the J gene end by 3 bases; junction bases not matched to a gene: 6. The CDR3 runs to 15 residues. Germline V gives CDR1 SGHAT, CDR2 FQDESV (reference sequence). The CDR3 here is CASSLITSGKETQYF. As DNA, the CDR3 is TGTGCCAGCAGCCTAATCACTAGCGGGAAAGAGACCCAGTACTTC.

This chain joins TRBV18 and TRBJ2-7; 7 bases align to TRBD1. Germline V gene sequence: CDR1 KGHSH, CDR2 LQKENI. V lost 6 bases and J lost 3; bases outside the gene matches: 11. The CDR3 spans 15 residues. CDR3 nucleotide sequence: TGTGCCAGCTCGGAAGGACAGGAACCTCTCTACGAGCAGTACTTC. It encodes CASSEGQEPLYEQYF. The full variable domain, completed using reference TRBV18 and TRBJ2-7, is NAGVMQNPRHLVRRRGQEARLRCSPMKGHSHVYWYRQLPEEGLKFMVYLQKENIIDESGMPKERFSAEFPKEGPSILRIQQVVRGDSAAYFCASSEGQEPLYEQYFGPGTRLTVT.

The rearrangement uses TRBV19 and TRBJ1-5; D unresolved. Germline values: CDR1 LNHDA, CDR2 SQIVND (reference sequence). This CDR3 region has 16 residues. V was clipped by 3 bases and J by 0 bases, with 12 bases between them. The CDR3 spells CASSIVYGNSNQPQHF. CDR3 nucleotide sequence: TGTGCCAGTAGTATTGTCTACGGGAATAGCAATCAGCCCCAGCATTTT.

This clone appeared a single time. The chain recombines TRBV6-4 with TRBJ2-3, with 8 nucleotides matching TRBD2. In germline, CDR1 is MRHNA, CDR2 SNTAGT. V was pared by 4 bases and J by 4 bases, with 4 bases of the junction left unmatched. The CDR3 runs 14 residues. The CDR3 region has the DNA TGTGCCAGCAGTGGCGGGGGGTCCGCAGATACGCAGTATTTT. Its translation is CASSGGGSADTQYF.

This chain uses TRBV19 with TRBJ1-4, with a possible D match to TRBD1 (6 bases). The germline gives CDR1 LNHDA, CDR2 SQIVND (reference sequence). The CDR3 extends over 14 amino acids. V was trimmed by 5 bases and J by 8 bases, leaving 15 bases between them. As DNA, the CDR3 is TGTGCCAGTAGTCCGGGACACCTCCCCGAAAAACTGTTTTTT. Residues: CASSPGHLPEKLFF. Combining the CDR3 with reference TRBV19 and TRBJ1-4 gives the whole variable domain DGGITQSPKYLFRKEGQNVTLSCEQNLNHDAMYWYRQDPGQGLRLIYYSQIVNDFQKGDIAEGYSVSREKKESFPLTVTSAQKNPTAFYLCASSPGHLPEKLFFGSGTQLSVL.

The chain joins TRBV5-4 to TRBJ2-7; D possibly corresponds to TRBD2 (6 bases). Trimming took off 0 bases at V and 3 bases at J, with 10 bases between the two ends. CDR3 length equals 14 residues. CDR1 SGHNT and CDR2 YYREEE come from the germline V gene (reference sequence). CDR3: CASSLAGRNYEQYF. In nucleotides, the CDR3 is TGTGCCAGCAGCTTGGCGGGGAGGAACTACGAGCAGTACTTC.